Listed below are T cell receptor beta chains from one sample, sequenced in a study of T cells in Graves' hyperthyroidism and ophthalmopathy. From the multiplex PCR reads, TCRdb called clonotypes with MiXCR, one entry per CDR3 protein. The data hold about 58,000 distinct CDR3 sequences, with roughly 50% observed a single time. Sequencing was carried out using blood. These receptors came from a woman aged 25 to 39 with Graves' ophthalmopathy. Both conserved end residues are trimmed from each CDR3.

TRBV19	TRBJ1-2	APKISRENYGYT
TRBV7-2	TRBJ1-5	ASNDRVGSNQPQH
TRBV7-9	TRBJ2-1	PSSLGRLEHF
TRBV2	TRBJ1-2	ASSERGHTYGYT
TRBV5-1	TRBJ1-1	ASSTQGGRGTEAF
TRBV28	TRBJ2-7	ASSLFLAGVSSYEQY
TRBV19	TRBJ2-7	ASRNRDGSYEQY
TRBV5-1	TRBJ2-2	ASSADLRPGELF
TRBV6-5	TRBJ1-1	AGSWAPRTEAF
TRBV20-1	TRBJ2-1	SARAGGGWQF
TRBV2	TRBJ1-1	ASRTGPPNTEAF
TRBV29-1	TRBJ2-7	SVGQGLSYEQY
TRBV5-1	TRBJ2-2	ASSLPTGPPWGSTGELF
TRBV2	TRBJ1-6	ASSGSGGSPLH
TRBV29-1	TRBJ2-7	SSMGAGGSYEQY
TRBV2	TRBJ1-4	ASSVNSREKLF
TRBV6-1	TRBJ1-5	ASRQRGASNQPQH
TRBV20-1	-	CALGSLSYNEQY
TRBV6-1	TRBJ2-1	ASSEGVAGVSYNEQF
TRBV13	TRBJ1-4	ASTIEGEKLF
TRBV2	TRBJ1-2	ASSDRGYGYT
TRBV6-1	TRBJ2-1	ASSEASYSITYNEQF
TRBV7-9	TRBJ2-6	ASRAGGGGIDGANVLT
TRBV20-1	TRBJ2-5	SAWSGQVDQGTQY
TRBV7-3	TRBJ2-7	ASSPGLAEHEQY
TRBV18	TRBJ1-5	ASSPGGANQPQH
TRBV7-8	TRBJ1-2	ASSFSRDRGEYGYT
TRBV5-1	TRBJ1-2	ASSYSREKNKANYGYT
TRBV13	TRBJ2-1	ASSPGTSNEQF
TRBV6-4	TRBJ2-3	ASSPGHGPGVTDTQY
TRBV7-8	TRBJ2-1	ASSRASSTYNEQF
TRBV9	TRBJ2-7	ASGQLPGLGVGEQY
TRBV6-1	TRBJ2-6	ASSARTGGSGANVLT
TRBV24-1	TRBJ2-7	ATSDGTGGSYEQY
TRBV10-3	TRBJ2-7	AISGDSSPGLAGEPYEQY
TRBV3-1	TRBJ1-5	ASSRTGTSQPQH
TRBV3-1	TRBJ2-7	ASSQGGTTYEQY
TRBV5-8	TRBJ1-1	ASSLIIEAF
TRBV5-1	TRBJ2-6	ASSSSGFGVLT
TRBV6-5	TRBJ1-1	ASSLWSGQLEVF
TRBV7-2	TRBJ1-3	ASSRGQADTIY
TRBV19	TRBJ2-7	AWRAGLAGGRTYEQY
TRBV2	TRBJ2-3	ASKNSGAQADTQY
TRBV10-1	TRBJ2-7	ASSESTATPLY
TRBV4-2	TRBJ1-1	ASSQVAGVNTEAF
TRBV18	TRBJ1-1	ASSTTGVFSAF
TRBV5-1	TRBJ1-6	ASSLEQPPDSPLH
TRBV7-6	TRBJ1-5	ACSLSGASNQPQH